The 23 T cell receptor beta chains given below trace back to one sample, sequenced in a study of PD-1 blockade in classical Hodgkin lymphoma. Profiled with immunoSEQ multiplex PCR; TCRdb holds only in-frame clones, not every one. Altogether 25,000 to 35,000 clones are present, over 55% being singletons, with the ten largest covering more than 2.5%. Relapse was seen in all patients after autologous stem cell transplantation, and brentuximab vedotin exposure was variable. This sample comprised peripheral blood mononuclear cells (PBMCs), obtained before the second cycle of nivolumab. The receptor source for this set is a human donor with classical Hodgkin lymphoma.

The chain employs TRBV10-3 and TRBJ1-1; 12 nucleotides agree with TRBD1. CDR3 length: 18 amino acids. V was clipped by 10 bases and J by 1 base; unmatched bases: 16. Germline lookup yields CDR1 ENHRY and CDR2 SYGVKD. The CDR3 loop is CATTGTGGDGVPNTEAFF. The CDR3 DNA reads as TGTGCCACCACGGGGACAGGGGGCGATGGAGTCCCGAACACTGAAGCTTTCTTT.

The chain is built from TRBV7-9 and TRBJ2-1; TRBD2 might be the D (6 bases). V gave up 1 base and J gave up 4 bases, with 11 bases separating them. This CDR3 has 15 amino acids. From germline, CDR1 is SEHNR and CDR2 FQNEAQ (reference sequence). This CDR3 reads CASSLGSGEYNEQFF. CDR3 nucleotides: TGTGCCAGCAGCTTAGGTAGCGGCGAGTACAATGAGCAGTTCTTC.

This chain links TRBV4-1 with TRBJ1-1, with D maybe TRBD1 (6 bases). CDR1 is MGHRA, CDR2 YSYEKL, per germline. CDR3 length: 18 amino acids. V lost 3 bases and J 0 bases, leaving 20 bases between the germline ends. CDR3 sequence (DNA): TGCGCCAGCAGCCAGGAAAGGAGTTGGGGGGGCCTGAACACTGAAGCTTTCTTT. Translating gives CASSQERSWGGLNTEAFF.

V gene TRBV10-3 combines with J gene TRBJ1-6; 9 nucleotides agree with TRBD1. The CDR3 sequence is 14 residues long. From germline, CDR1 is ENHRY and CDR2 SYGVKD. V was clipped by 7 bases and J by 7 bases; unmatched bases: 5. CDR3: CAINRGTGNSPLHF. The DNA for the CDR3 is TGTGCCATCAACCGCGGGACAGGGAATTCACCCCTCCACTTT.

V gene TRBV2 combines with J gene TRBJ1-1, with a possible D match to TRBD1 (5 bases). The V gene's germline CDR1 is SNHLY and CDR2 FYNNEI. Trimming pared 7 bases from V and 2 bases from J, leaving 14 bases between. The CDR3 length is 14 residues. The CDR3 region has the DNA TGTGCCAGCAAGGTTTGGGGGGTTAACACTGAAGCTTTCTTT. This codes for CASKVWGVNTEAFF.

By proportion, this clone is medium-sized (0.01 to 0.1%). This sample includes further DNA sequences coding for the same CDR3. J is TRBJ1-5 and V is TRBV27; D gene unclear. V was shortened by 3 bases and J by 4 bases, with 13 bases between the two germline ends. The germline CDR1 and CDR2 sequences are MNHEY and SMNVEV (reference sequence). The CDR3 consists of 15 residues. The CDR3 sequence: CASSFGPGTNQPQHF. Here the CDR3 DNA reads TGTGCCAGCAGTTTTGGCCCGGGAACAAATCAGCCCCAGCATTTT.

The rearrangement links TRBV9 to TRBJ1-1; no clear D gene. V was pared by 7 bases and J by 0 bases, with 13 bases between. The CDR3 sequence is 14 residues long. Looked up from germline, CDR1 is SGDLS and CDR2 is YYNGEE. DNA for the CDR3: TGTGCCAGCGATCAAGATTATATGAACACTGAAGCTTTCTTT. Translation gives CASDQDYMNTEAFF.

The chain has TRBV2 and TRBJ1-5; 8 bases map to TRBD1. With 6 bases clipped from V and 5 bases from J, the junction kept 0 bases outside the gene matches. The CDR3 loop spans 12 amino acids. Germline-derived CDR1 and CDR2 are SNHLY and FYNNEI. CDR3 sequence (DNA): TGTGCCAGCAGGACAGGGGATCAGCCCCAGCATTTT. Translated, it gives CASRTGDQPQHF.

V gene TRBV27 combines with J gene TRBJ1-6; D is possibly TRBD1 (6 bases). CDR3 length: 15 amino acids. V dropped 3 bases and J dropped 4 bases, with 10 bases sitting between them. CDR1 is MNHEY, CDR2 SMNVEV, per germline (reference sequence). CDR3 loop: CASSFGQSYNSPLHF. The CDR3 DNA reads TGTGCCAGCAGTTTTGGACAGTCTTATAATTCACCCCTCCACTTT.

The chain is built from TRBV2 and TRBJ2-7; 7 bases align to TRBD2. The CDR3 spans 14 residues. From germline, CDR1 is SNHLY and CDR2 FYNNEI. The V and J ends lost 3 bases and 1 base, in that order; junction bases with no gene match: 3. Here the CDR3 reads CASSDRTRSYEQYF. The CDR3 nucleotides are TGTGCCAGCAGTGACAGGACTAGGTCCTACGAGCAGTACTTC.

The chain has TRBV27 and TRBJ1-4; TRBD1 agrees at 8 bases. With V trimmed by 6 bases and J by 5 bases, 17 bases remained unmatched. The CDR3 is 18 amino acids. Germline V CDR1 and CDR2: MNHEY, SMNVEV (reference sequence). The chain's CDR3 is CASRGLLGAQGANEKLFF. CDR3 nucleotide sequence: TGTGCCAGCAGAGGTTTACTAGGAGCGCAGGGGGCGAATGAAAAACTGTTTTTT.

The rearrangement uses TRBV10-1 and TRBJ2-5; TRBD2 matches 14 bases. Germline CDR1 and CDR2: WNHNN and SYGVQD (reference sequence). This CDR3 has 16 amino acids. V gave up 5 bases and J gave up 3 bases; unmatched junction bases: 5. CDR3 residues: CASSPPGLAGEETQYF. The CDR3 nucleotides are TGCGCCAGCAGTCCTCCGGGACTAGCGGGGGAAGAGACCCAGTACTTC.

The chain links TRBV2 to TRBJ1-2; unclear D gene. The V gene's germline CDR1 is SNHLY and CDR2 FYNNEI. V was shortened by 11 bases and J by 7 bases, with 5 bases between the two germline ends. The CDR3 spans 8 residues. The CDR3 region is CAPSGYTF. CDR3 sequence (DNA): TGTGCCCCAAGTGGCTACACCTTC. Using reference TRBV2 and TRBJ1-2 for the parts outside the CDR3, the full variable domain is EPEVTQTPSHQVTQMGQEVILRCVPISNHLYFYWYRQILGQKVEFLVSFYNNEISEKSEIFDDQFSVERPDGSNFTLKIRSTKLEDSAMYFCAPSGYTFGSGTRLTVV.

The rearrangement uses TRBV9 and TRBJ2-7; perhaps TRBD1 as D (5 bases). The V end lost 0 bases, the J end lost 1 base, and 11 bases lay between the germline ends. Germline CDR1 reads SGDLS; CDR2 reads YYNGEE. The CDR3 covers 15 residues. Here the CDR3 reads CASSVGGSVSYEQYF. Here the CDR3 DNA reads TGTGCCAGCAGCGTAGGGGGCTCGGTATCCTACGAGCAGTACTTC.

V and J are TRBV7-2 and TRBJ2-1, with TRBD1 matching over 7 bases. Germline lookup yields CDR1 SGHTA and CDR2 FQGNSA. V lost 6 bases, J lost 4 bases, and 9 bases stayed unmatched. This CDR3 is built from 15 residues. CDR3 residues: CASSWRTDRYNEQFF. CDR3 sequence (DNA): TGTGCCAGCAGTTGGCGGACGGACAGGTACAATGAGCAGTTCTTC.

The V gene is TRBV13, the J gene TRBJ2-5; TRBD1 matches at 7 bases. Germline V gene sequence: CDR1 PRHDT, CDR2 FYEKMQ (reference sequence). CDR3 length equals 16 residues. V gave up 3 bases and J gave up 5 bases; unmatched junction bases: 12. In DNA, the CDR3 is TGTGCCAGCAGCTTGACCTGGACAGGCCCTCGGGAGACCCAGTACTTC. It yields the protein CASSLTWTGPRETQYF.

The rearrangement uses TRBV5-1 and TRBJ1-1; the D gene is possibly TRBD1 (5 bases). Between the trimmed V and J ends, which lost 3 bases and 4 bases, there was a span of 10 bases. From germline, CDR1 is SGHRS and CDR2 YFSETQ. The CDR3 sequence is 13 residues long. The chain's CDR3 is CASSWGVGTEAFF. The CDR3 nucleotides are TGCGCCAGCAGCTGGGGGGTCGGCACTGAAGCTTTCTTT. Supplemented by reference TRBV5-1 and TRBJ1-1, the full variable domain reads KAGVTQTPRYLIKTRGQQVTLSCSPISGHRSVSWYQQTPGQGLQFLFEYFSETQRNKGNFPGRFSGRQFSNSRSEMNVSTLELGDSALYLCASSWGVGTEAFFGQGTRLTVV.

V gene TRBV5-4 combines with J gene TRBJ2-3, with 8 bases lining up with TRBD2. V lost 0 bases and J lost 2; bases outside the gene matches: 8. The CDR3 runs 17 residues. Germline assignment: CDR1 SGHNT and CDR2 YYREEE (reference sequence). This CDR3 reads CASSLAVGGGFTDTQYF. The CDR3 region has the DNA TGTGCCAGCAGCTTGGCAGTCGGCGGGGGGTTCACAGATACGCAGTATTTT.

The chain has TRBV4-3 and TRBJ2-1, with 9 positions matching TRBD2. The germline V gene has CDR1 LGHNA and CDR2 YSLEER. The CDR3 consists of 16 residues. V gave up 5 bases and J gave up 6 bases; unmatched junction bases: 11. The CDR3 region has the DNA TGCGCCAGCAGCGCCACCCTCGCGGGGGGGCGCAATGAGCAGTTCTTC. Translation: CASSATLAGGRNEQFF.

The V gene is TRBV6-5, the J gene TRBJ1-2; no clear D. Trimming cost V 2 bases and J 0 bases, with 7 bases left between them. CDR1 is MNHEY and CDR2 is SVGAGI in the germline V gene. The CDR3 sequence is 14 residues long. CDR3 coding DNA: TGTGCCAGCAGTTACGGCGAAGCTAACTATGGCTACACCTTC. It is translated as CASSYGEANYGYTF.

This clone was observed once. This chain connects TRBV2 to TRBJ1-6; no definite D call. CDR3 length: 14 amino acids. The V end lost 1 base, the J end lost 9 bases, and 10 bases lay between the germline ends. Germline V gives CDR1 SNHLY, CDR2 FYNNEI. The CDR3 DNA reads TGTGCCAGCAGTGAAGTAAGCTCCGTTTCACCCCTCCACTTT. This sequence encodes CASSEVSSVSPLHF.

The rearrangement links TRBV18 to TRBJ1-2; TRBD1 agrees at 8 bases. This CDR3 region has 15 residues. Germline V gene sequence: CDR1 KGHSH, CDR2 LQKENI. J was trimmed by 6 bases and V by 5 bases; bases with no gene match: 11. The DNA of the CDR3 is TGTGCCAGCTCATTTACGCTACAGGGGGAAAATGGCTACACCTTC. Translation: CASSFTLQGENGYTF.

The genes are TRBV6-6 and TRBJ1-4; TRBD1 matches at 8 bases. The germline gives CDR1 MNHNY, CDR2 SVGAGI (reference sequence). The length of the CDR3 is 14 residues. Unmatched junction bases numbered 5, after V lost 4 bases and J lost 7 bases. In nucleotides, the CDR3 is TGTGCCAGCAGTTTGGACAGGGACGCTGAAAAACTGTTTTTT. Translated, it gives CASSLDRDAEKLFF.